This T cell receptor (beta chain) originates from a study of OX40 agonist ivuxolimab in advanced cancers. Study details: Ivuxolimab is a fully human IgG2 antibody that activates OX40 (CD134). Antecedent anti-PD-1, anti-PD-L1 or anti-CTLA-4 therapy was permissible, with 35% to 40% having received some.

The data were produced by immunoSEQ multiplex PCR, yet TCRdb's version contains in-frame clones alone and is incomplete. The sample gives about 83,000 clones, 65% to 90% of which show up once; 0.66% is in the top ten. This CDR3 is 13 amino acids long. V lost 0 bases and J 4 bases, leaving 6 bases between the germline ends. The germline gives CDR1 SGDLS, CDR2 YYNGEE. This sample comprised CD4+ or CD8+ T cells sorted from blood, obtained in a trial of the OX40 agonist ivuxolimab. The sequence was collected from an adult with an advanced solid tumor such as melanoma, head and neck, liver or kidney cancer. The rearrangement joins TRBV9 to TRBJ2-3, with D hard to call. CDR3 loop: CASSVASPDTQYF. CDR3 sequence (DNA): TGTGCCAGCAGCGTAGCCTCTCCAGATACGCAGTATTTT.